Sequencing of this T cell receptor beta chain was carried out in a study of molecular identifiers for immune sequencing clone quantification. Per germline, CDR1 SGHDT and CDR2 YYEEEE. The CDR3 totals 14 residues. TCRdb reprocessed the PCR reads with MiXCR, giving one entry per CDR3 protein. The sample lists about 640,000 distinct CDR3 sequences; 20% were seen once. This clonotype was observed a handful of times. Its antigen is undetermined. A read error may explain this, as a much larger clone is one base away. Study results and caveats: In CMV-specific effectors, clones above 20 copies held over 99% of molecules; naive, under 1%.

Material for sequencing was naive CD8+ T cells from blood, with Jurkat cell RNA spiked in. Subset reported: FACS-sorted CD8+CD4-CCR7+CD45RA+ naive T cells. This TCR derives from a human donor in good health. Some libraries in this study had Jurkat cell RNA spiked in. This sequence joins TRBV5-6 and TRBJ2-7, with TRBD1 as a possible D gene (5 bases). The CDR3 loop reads CASSPARAPHERYF. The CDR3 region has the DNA TGTGCCAGCAGCCCGGCCAGGGCTCCCCACGAGCGGTACTTC.